Sequencing of this TCR beta chain was carried out in a study of T-cell reconstitution after alpha-beta-depleted transplantation in children. Findings of the study overall: Newly produced T cells mostly provided counts and TCRbeta diversity after one year, as hyperexpanded clones declined. Some patients' high day-60 TCRbeta diversity was traced to surviving recipient T cells and thymic progenitors. Reported findings indicate that, about two months after transplant, alpha-beta T cells came from several hundred expanded clones, which were derived from non-depleted graft cells.

Details on this clonotype: No antigen is known for it.

Construction of the TCRbeta library involved unique molecular identifiers. TCRdb recomputed calls from the PCR reads with MiXCR, one row per CDR3 protein. The profile covers 540,000 or so distinct CDR3 sequences, with more than 20% appearing a single time and less than 15% taken by the ten largest. CDR1 is SGHDN, CDR2 FVKESK, per germline. The CDR3 has 12 residues. Between the trimmed V and J ends, which lost 3 bases and 4 bases, there was a span of 6 bases. This receptor was identified in a boy under two years old who had a stem cell transplant for acute myeloid leukemia, so the T cells may come from the graft donor. The chain is built from TRBV14 and TRBJ2-5, with D unclear. Here the sequenced sample was PBMCs, mostly from graft donor cells, taken 360 days after TCRalphabeta/CD19-depleted stem cell transplant. This CDR3 is CASSHIRETQYF. CDR3 coding DNA: TGTGCCAGCAGCCATATCCGAGAGACCCAGTACTTC.